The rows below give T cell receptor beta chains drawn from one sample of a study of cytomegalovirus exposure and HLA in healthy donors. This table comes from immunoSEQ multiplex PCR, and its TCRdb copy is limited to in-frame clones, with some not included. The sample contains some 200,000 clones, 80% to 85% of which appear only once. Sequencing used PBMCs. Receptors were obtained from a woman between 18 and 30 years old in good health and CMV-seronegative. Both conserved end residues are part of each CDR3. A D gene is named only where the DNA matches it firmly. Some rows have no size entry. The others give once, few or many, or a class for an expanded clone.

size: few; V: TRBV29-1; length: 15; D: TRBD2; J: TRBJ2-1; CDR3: CSVSTPSGGSNEQFF; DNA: TGCAGCGTTTCAACTCCTAGCGGGGGGTCCAATGAGCAGTTCTTC
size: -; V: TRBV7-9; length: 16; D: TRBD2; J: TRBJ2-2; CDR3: CASSTFSGTTRRELFF; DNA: TGTGCCAGCAGCACTTTTTCCGGGACTACCCGCCGGGAGCTGTTTTTT
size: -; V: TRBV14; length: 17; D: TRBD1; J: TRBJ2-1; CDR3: CASSRNLGDRGYNEQFF; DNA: TGTGCCAGCAGCCGGAACCTCGGGGACAGGGGCTACAATGAGCAGTTCTTC
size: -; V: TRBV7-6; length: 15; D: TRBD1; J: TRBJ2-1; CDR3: CASSLEQGTRNEQFF; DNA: TGTGCCAGCAGCTTAGAACAGGGGACCCGCAATGAGCAGTTCTTC
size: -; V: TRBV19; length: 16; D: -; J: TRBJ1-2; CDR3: CASSTPRGASNYGYTF; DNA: TGTGCCAGTAGTACACCGCGGGGGGCCAGTAACTATGGCTACACCTTC
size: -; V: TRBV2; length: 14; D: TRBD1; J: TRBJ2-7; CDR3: CASTKGQGGNEQYF; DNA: TGTGCCAGCACTAAGGGACAGGGGGGCAACGAGCAGTACTTC
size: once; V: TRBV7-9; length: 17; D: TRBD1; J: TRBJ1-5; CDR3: CASSSTTGGAGNQPQHF; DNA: TGTGCCAGCAGCTCCACCACAGGGGGCGCCGGCAATCAGCCCCAGCATTTT
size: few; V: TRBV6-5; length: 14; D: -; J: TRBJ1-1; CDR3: CASSYQEEASEAFF; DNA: TGTGCCAGCAGTTACCAGGAGGAGGCGTCTGAAGCTTTCTTT
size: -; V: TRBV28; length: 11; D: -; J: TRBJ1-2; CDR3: CASTEGYGYTF; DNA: TGTGCCAGCACAGAGGGTTATGGCTACACCTTC
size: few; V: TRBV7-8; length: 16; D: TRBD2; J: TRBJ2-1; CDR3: CASSSSDLAVYNEQFF; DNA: TGTGCCAGCAGCTCTTCTGACCTAGCGGTATACAATGAGCAGTTCTTC
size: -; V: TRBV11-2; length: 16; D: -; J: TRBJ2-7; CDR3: CASSLGGSTGLYEQYF; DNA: TGTGCCAGCAGCTTAGGGGGCTCGACAGGCCTCTACGAGCAGTACTTC
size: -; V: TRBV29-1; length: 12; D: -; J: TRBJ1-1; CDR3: CSVLDRNTEAFF; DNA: TGCAGCGTCCTGGACAGAAACACTGAAGCTTTCTTT
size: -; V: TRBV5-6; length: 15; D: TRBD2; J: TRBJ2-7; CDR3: CASSSGLAGPYEQYF; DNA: TGTGCCAGCAGCTCGGGACTAGCGGGACCCTACGAGCAGTACTTC
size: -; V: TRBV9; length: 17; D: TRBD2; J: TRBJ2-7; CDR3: CASSRAPGGADSYEQYF; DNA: TGTGCCAGCAGCAGGGCCCCCGGGGGGGCAGACTCCTACGAGCAGTACTTC
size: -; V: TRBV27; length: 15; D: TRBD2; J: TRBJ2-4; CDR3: CASWGGKLAKNIQYF; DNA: TGTGCCAGCTGGGGGGGAAAACTTGCCAAAAACATTCAGTACTTC
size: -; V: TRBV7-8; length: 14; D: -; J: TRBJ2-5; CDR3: CASSLAVQPETQYF; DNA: TGTGCCAGCAGCTTAGCGGTACAGCCAGAGACCCAGTACTTC
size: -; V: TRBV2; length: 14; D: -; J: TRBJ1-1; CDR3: CASSPFPKNTEAFF; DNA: TGTGCCAGCAGTCCGTTCCCTAAAAACACTGAAGCTTTCTTT
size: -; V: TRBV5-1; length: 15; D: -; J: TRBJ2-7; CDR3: CASSLTGPLTYEQYF; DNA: TGCGCCAGCAGCTTAACAGGTCCCCTAACCTACGAGCAGTACTTC
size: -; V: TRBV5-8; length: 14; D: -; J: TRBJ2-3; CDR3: CASSLGLASDTQYF; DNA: TGTGCCAGCAGCTTGGGGCTAGCGTCTGATACGCAGTATTTT
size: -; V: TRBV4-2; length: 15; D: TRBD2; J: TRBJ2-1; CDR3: CASSPRYSGYHEQFF; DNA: TGTGCCAGCAGCCCCCGGTATAGCGGGTACCATGAGCAGTTCTTC
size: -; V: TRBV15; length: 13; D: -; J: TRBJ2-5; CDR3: CATSRGLQETQYF; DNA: TGTGCCACCAGCAGGGGCCTCCAAGAGACCCAGTACTTC
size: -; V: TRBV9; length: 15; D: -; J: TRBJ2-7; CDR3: CASSVGPRGTYEQYF; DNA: TGTGCCAGCAGCGTAGGGCCCCGGGGAACCTACGAGCAGTACTTC
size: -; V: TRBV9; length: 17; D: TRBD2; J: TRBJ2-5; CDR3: CASSVVGSGSAYETQYF; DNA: TGTGCCAGCAGCGTAGTGGGTAGCGGGAGCGCCTATGAGACCCAGTACTTC
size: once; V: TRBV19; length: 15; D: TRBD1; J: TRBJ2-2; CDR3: CASSPGQANTGELFF; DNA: TGTGCCAGTAGTCCAGGACAGGCGAACACCGGGGAGCTGTTTTTT
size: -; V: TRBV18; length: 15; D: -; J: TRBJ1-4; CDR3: CASSPRDGWNEKLFF; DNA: TGTGCCAGCTCACCGCGGGACGGATGGAATGAAAAACTGTTTTTT
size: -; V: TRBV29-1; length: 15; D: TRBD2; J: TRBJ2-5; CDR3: CSVEVASGAQETQYF; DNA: TGCAGCGTTGAAGTTGCTAGCGGGGCACAAGAGACCCAGTACTTC
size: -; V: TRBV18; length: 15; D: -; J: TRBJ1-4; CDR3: CASSPQDRSNEKLFF; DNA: TGTGCCAGCTCACCACAGGACAGATCCAATGAAAAACTGTTTTTT
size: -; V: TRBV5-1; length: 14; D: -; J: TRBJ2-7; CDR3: CASSLGYTGDEQYF; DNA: TGCGCCAGCAGCTTGGGATACACGGGAGACGAGCAGTACTTC
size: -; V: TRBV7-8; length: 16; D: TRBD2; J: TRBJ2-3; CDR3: CASSPGLAGPENTQYF; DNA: TGTGCCAGCAGCCCCGGACTAGCGGGCCCAGAAAATACGCAGTATTTT
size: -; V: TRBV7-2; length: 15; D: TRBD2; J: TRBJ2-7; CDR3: CASSTGTSAAREQYF; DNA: TGTGCCAGCAGCACAGGAACTAGCGCCGCGAGGGAGCAGTACTTC
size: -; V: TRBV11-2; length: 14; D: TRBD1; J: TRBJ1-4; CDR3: CASSTDRGVEKLFF; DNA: TGTGCCAGCAGCACGGACAGGGGAGTCGAAAAACTGTTTTTT
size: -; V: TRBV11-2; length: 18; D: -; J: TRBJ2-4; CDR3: CASSLMSPLRYGYDIQYF; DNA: TGTGCCAGCAGCTTAATGTCCCCCCTTAGGTACGGGTATGACATTCAGTACTTC
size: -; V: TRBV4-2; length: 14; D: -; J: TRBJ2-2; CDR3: CASSQDSGTGELFF; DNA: TGTGCCAGCAGCCAAGATTCGGGCACCGGGGAGCTGTTTTTT
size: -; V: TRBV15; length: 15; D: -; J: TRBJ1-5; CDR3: CATSREGLKQQPQHF; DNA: TGTGCCACCAGCAGAGAGGGGCTCAAGCAACAGCCCCAGCATTTT
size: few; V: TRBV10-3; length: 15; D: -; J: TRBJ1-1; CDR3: CAIRDTGTSGTEAFF; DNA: TGTGCCATCAGAGACACAGGGACATCGGGAACTGAAGCTTTCTTT
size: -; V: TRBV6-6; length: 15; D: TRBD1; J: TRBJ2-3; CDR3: CASSPRDRGTDTQYF; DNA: TGTGCCAGCAGTCCCCGGGACAGGGGGACAGATACGCAGTATTTT
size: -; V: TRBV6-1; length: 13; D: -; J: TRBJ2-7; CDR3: CASSNNGVYEQYF; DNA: TGTGCCAGCAGCAACAACGGGGTCTACGAGCAGTACTTC
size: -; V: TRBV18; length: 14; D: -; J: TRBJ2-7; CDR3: CASSLGLISYEQYF; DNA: TGTGCCAGCTCACTGGGGCTAATATCCTACGAGCAGTACTTC
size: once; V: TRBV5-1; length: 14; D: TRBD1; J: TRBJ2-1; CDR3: CASSLTQGSNEQFF; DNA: TGCGCCAGCAGCTTAACACAGGGGAGCAATGAGCAGTTCTTC
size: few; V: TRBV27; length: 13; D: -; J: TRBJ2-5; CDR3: CASRYTGEETQYF; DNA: TGTGCCAGCAGATACACAGGAGAGGAGACCCAGTACTTC
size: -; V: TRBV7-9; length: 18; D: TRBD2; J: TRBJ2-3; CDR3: CASSLRYRSGGVSDTQYF; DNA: TGTGCCAGCAGCTTAAGATACCGAAGCGGGGGGGTTTCAGATACGCAGTATTTT
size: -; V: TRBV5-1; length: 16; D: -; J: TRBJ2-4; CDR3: CASSLTTGNSGNIQYF; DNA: TGCGCCAGCAGCTTGACCACAGGGAATTCGGGAAACATTCAGTACTTC
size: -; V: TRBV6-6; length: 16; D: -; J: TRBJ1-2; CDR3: CASSPREVAARNGYTF; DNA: TGTGCCAGCAGTCCCAGGGAAGTCGCCGCTCGGAATGGCTACACCTTC
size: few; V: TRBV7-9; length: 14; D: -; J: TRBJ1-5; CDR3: CASSSPLHNQPQHF; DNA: TGTGCCAGCAGCTCCCCACTACATAATCAGCCCCAGCATTTT
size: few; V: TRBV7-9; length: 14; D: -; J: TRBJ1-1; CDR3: CASSLGTDSFEAFF; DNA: TGTGCCAGCAGCTTAGGGACAGATTCTTTTGAAGCTTTCTTT
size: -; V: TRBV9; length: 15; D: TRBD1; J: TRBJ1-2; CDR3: CASSVVEGAIYGYTF; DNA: TGTGCCAGCAGCGTAGTCGAGGGGGCCATCTATGGCTACACCTTC
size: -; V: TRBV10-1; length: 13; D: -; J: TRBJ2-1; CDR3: CASSVKQGHEQFF; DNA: TGCGCCAGCAGTGTTAAACAGGGCCATGAGCAGTTCTTC
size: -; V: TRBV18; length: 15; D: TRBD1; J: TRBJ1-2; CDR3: CASSPLTGTGDGYTF; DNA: TGTGCCAGCTCACCGCTAACCGGGACAGGGGACGGCTACACCTTC
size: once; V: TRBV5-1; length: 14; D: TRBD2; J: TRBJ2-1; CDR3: CASSYLAATDEQFF; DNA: TGCGCCAGCAGCTATCTAGCGGCGACGGATGAGCAGTTCTTC
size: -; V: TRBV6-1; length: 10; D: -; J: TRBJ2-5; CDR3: CASTSGVQYF; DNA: TGTGCCAGCACCTCCGGGGTGCAGTACTTC
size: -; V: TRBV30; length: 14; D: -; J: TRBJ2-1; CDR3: CAMDGGSGGNEQFF; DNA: TGTGCCATGGATGGAGGTAGTGGGGGGAATGAGCAGTTCTTC
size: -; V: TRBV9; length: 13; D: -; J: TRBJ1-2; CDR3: CASSVHRDYGYTF; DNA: TGTGCCAGCAGCGTACACAGGGACTATGGCTACACCTTC
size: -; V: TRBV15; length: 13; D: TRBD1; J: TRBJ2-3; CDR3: CATKRQGTDTQYF; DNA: TGTGCCACCAAACGACAGGGGACAGATACGCAGTATTTT
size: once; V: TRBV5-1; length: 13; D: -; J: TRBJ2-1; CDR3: CASSLDRGNEQFF; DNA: TGCGCCAGCAGCTTGGACCGGGGCAATGAGCAGTTCTTC
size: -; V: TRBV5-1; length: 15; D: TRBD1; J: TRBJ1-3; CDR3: CASSPQTGSGNTIYF; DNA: TGCGCCAGCAGCCCACAGACAGGGAGCGGAAACACCATATATTTT